The clone carrying this T cell receptor (beta chain) was detected many times. Its antigen is still unknown. CDR1 is MNHEY and CDR2 is SMNVEV in the germline V gene (reference sequence). CDR3 length: 14 residues. The V end was cut by 8 bases, the J end by 3 bases, with 13 bases between. TCR beta CDR3 regions were amplified from RNA. The HTBI primer set served for first-round RT-PCR of the TCR CDR3. TCRdb reanalysed the multiplex PCR reads using MiXCR and keeps one entry per CDR3 protein. The repertoire holds about 740,000 distinct CDR3 sequences, with about 14% as singletons. These data originate in a study of T cells in Graves' hyperthyroidism and ophthalmopathy. Stable hyperthyroidism: no ophthalmopathy progression over 18 months of follow-up. Findings and caveats of the study: Most thyroid clonotypes expanded above 0.001 were also detected in blood. Ophthalmopathy was predicted by the model a median of around 5.9 months ahead of onset.

The rearrangement uses TRBV27 and TRBJ2-2; D not certain. This TCR came from a young woman with Graves' hyperthyroidism. Sequencing was carried out using blood. The CDR3: CASGWTGHTGELFF. The CDR3 DNA sequence: TGTGCCAGCGGCTGGACGGGTCACACCGGGGAGCTGTTTTTT.